In this sample, the clone carrying this T cell receptor (beta chain) is medium-sized (0.01 to 0.1%). Sequencing was performed with immunoSEQ multiplex PCR; in TCRdb, only in-frame clones are kept and a portion is missing. Seen here are 1,500 to 2,000 clones, about 40% observed once, and the top ten hold around 6.5%. This specimen belongs to a study of T cells in localized non-small cell lung cancer. V was trimmed by 4 bases and J by 5 bases, leaving 9 bases between them. The CDR3 loop spans 13 amino acids. Germline CDR1 and CDR2: MNHGY and SAAAGT. This TCR came from a female donor older than 55 with stage II squamous cell lung carcinoma. This chain joins TRBV6-8 and TRBJ1-5, with a tentative D call TRBD1 (5 bases). Sequenced here: lung tumor tissue, sampled before any cancer treatment. The CDR3 DNA reads TGTGCCAGCAGTTGGGGGGTGGATCAGCCCCAGCATTTT. It codes for CASSWGVDQPQHF.